The T cell receptor beta chain under discussion was sequenced for a study of T-cell reconstitution after alpha-beta-depleted transplantation in children. This clonotype came up many times. The antigen remains unidentified. Preparing the TCRbeta library involved the use of unique molecular identifiers. Each CDR3 protein is one row after TCRdb ran MiXCR on the PCR reads. This table holds more than 90,000 distinct CDR3 sequences, about a tenth found once. CDR1 is SGHVS, CDR2 FNYEAQ, per germline. There are 11 residues in the CDR3. V lost 4 bases, J lost 6 bases, and 3 bases lay in between. Study-level findings and limits: After transplant, high TCRbeta diversity at day 60 in some patients arose from surviving recipient T cells and thymic progenitors. Expanded clones from the graft, numbering several hundred, reportedly supplied alpha-beta T cells about two months after transplant. From newly produced T cells came most of the T-cell counts and diversity one year after transplant.

The sequence came from a boy aged 2 to 9 with acute lymphoblastic leukemia, due to receive a stem cell transplant. Here the sequenced sample was PBMCs, taken before TCRalphabeta/CD19-depleted stem cell transplant. The chain carries TRBV7-6 and TRBJ2-2; no reliable D call. The CDR3 spells CASSWAGELFF. The DNA for the CDR3 is TGTGCCAGCAGCTGGGCCGGGGAGCTGTTTTTT.